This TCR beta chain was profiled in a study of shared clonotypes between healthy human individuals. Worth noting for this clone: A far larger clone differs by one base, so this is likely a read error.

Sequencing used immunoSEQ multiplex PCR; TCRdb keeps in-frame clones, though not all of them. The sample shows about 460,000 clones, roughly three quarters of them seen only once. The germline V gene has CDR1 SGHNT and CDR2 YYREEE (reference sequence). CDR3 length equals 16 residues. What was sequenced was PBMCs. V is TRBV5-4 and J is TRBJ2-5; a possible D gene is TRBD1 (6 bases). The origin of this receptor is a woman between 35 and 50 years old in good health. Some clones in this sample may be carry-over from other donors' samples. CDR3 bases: TGTGCCGGCAGCGCCGCAGGACAGTCGGGGCAAGAGACCCAGTACTTC. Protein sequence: CAGSAAGQSGQETQYF. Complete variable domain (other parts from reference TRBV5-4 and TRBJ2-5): ETGVTQSPTHLIKTRGQQVTLRCSSQSGHNTVSWYQQALGQGPQFIFQYYREEENGRGNFPPRFSGLQFPNYSSELNVNALELDDSALYLCAGSAAGQSGQETQYFGPGTRLLVL.